The rows below give T cell receptor beta chains drawn from one sample of a study of siplizumab effects on memory and regulatory T cells. Data came from immunoSEQ multiplex PCR; TCRdb stores just in-frame clones and leaves some out. The table records about 87,000 clones, 85% to 90% of them present only once. The sequenced material came from CD4+ T cells sorted from blood. The receptors originated from a human donor in good health. Each CDR3 is given with its conserved first and last residue. A D gene is named only where the DNA matches it firmly. Size is stated for part of the rows, as once, few or many counts, or as a class when the clone is expanded.

cdr3_length j_call d_call v_call clone_size cdr3_aa cdr3_nt
15 TRBJ2-7 NA TRBV14 NA CASSLTGQRPYEQYF TGTGCCAGCAGCCTCACGGGACAAAGACCGTACGAGCAGTACTTC
18 TRBJ2-1 TRBD2 TRBV4-3 NA CASSQESSGLSSYNEQFF TGCGCCAGCAGCCAAGAATCTAGCGGGCTCAGCTCCTACAATGAGCAGTTCTTC
15 TRBJ2-5 NA TRBV19 NA CASSMTGGGRETQYF TGTGCCAGTAGTATGACAGGAGGGGGCCGGGAGACCCAGTACTTC
14 TRBJ1-3 NA TRBV7-2 few CASSLGLSKHTIYF TGTGCCAGCAGCTTAGGGCTCTCGAAGCACACCATATATTTT
13 TRBJ2-7 NA TRBV30 NA CAWSPDRGYEQYF TGTGCCTGGAGCCCCGACCGCGGGTACGAGCAGTACTTC
17 TRBJ2-4 NA TRBV19 NA CASSTYREGLAKNIQYF TGTGCCAGTAGTACCTACAGGGAGGGCTTAGCCAAAAACATTCAGTACTTC
15 TRBJ2-3 TRBD1 TRBV11-3 few CASSPRQGGTDTQYF TGTGCCAGCAGCCCGCGACAGGGGGGCACAGATACGCAGTATTTT
19 TRBJ2-3 TRBD2 TRBV5-1 once CASSLDLAGGPKSTDTQYF TGCGCCAGCAGCTTGGACCTAGCGGGAGGGCCTAAAAGCACAGATACGCAGTATTTT
15 TRBJ2-5 TRBD1 TRBV2 NA CASSDRDRGGETQYF TGTGCCAGCAGTGACCGGGACAGGGGTGGAGAGACCCAGTACTTC
12 TRBJ1-1 NA TRBV29-1 NA CSVEKGNTEAFF TGCAGCGTTGAAAAAGGAAACACTGAAGCTTTCTTT
14 TRBJ2-2 TRBD2 TRBV19 NA CASRSSGSVGELFF TGTGCCAGTAGGAGTAGCGGGAGCGTCGGGGAGCTGTTTTTT
16 TRBJ2-1 TRBD2 TRBV7-9 NA CASSSQTSGGYNEQFF TGTGCCAGCAGCTCGCAAACTAGCGGGGGCTACAATGAGCAGTTCTTC
13 TRBJ1-4 NA TRBV7-9 once CASSPAGDEKLFF TGTGCCAGCAGCCCCGCGGGGGATGAAAAACTGTTTTTT
15 TRBJ2-3 TRBD2 TRBV5-1 NA CASTTLAGASDTQYF TGCGCCAGCACCACTCTAGCGGGGGCCTCAGATACGCAGTATTTT
11 TRBJ1-2 NA TRBV7-2 NA CASSLMSGYTF TGTGCCAGCAGCTTGATGTCTGGCTACACCTTC
17 TRBJ1-5 NA TRBV15 NA CATSREAAGDSNQPQHF TGTGCCACCAGCAGAGAGGCGGCAGGCGATAGCAATCAGCCCCAGCATTTT
16 TRBJ2-2 TRBD2 TRBV5-1 NA CASSQVAGFSSGELFF TGCGCCAGCAGCCAGGTAGCGGGATTTTCGTCCGGGGAGCTGTTTTTT
16 TRBJ2-3 TRBD2 TRBV6-5 NA CASSSPSGSNTDTQYF TGTGCCAGCAGTTCTCCTAGCGGGAGTAACACAGATACGCAGTATTTT
16 TRBJ1-5 NA TRBV28 NA CASSTTGRSSNQPQHF TGTGCCAGCAGCACCACCGGACGGAGTAGCAATCAGCCCCAGCATTTT
16 TRBJ1-3 NA TRBV9 NA CASSGFSRGRGNTIYF TGTGCCAGCAGCGGTTTCAGCCGGGGCCGCGGAAACACCATATATTTT
15 TRBJ2-2 NA TRBV7-7 NA CASSLNLPGAGELFF TGTGCTAGCAGCTTGAATCTCCCGGGAGCCGGGGAGCTGTTTTTT
14 TRBJ1-5 NA TRBV2 NA CASSEGRDRQPQHF TGTGCCAGCAGTGAAGGCAGGGATCGTCAGCCCCAGCATTTT
12 TRBJ1-3 NA TRBV6-5 NA CASRSEGNTIYF TGTGCCAGCAGATCCGAAGGAAACACCATATATTTT
16 TRBJ2-2 TRBD2 TRBV4-3 once CASSQVLGGIDGELFF TGCGCCAGCAGCCAAGTTTTGGGAGGGATTGACGGGGAGCTGTTTTTT
13 TRBJ2-2 NA TRBV29-1 NA CSPYHPSTGELFF TGCAGCCCCTACCATCCGTCCACCGGGGAGCTGTTTTTT
14 TRBJ2-2 NA TRBV5-1 NA CASSLDSLTGELFF TGCGCCAGCAGCTTGGACTCCCTCACCGGGGAGCTGTTTTTT
15 TRBJ2-3 NA TRBV7-9 NA CASSLGVGFTDTQYF TGTGCCAGCAGCTTAGGAGTCGGGTTCACAGATACGCAGTATTTT
13 TRBJ2-1 NA TRBV7-9 NA CASSPGRGNEQFF TGTGCCAGCAGCCCGGGGAGGGGGAATGAGCAGTTCTTC
13 TRBJ1-1 NA TRBV7-6 NA CASSMDWNTEAFF TGTGCCAGCAGCATGGACTGGAACACTGAAGCTTTCTTT
19 TRBJ1-1 NA TRBV29-1 NA CSVELLRNREIPMNTEAFF TGCAGCGTTGAACTACTCAGAAACAGGGAAATCCCTATGAACACTGAAGCTTTCTTT
15 TRBJ2-3 TRBD1 TRBV2 NA CASSLRDRGTDTQYF TGTGCCAGTTCCCTCCGGGACAGGGGAACAGATACGCAGTATTTT
13 TRBJ1-2 NA TRBV7-2 NA CASSLVARDGYTF TGTGCCAGCAGCTTAGTCGCCAGGGACGGCTACACCTTC
17 TRBJ2-7 TRBD2 TRBV9 once CASSVDPTSGMIYEQYF TGTGCCAGCAGCGTAGACCCTACTAGCGGGATGATTTACGAGCAGTACTTC
13 TRBJ1-6 NA TRBV29-1 NA CSVLKDYNSPLHF TGCAGCGTTCTCAAGGATTATAATTCACCCCTCCACTTT
16 TRBJ2-1 TRBD2 TRBV5-4 NA CASSLVAGGPYNEQFF TGTGCCAGCAGCTTGGTAGCGGGAGGGCCTTACAATGAGCAGTTCTTC
14 TRBJ2-7 TRBD1 TRBV19 NA CASSKGQGPYEQYF TGTGCCAGTAGTAAAGGACAGGGCCCCTACGAGCAGTACTTC
19 TRBJ2-1 TRBD1 TRBV5-1 NA CASSVRDRGPGLAYNEQFF TGCGCCAGCAGCGTCCGGGACAGGGGGCCTGGACTAGCCTACAATGAGCAGTTCTTC
17 TRBJ2-6 NA TRBV4-1 NA CASSRPTPGSGANVLTF TGCGCCAGCAGCCGACCGACGCCCGGTTCTGGGGCCAACGTCCTGACTTTC
11 TRBJ2-5 NA TRBV19 few CASSVGETQYF TGTGCCAGTAGTGTTGGGGAGACCCAGTACTTC
14 TRBJ2-1 NA TRBV7-9 NA CASILPGDRNEQFF TGTGCCAGCATCCTTCCGGGGGACAGAAATGAGCAGTTCTTC
15 TRBJ2-3 TRBD2 TRBV10-3 NA CAIRDSTSGTDTQYF TGTGCCATCAGGGACTCGACTAGCGGCACAGATACGCAGTATTTT
15 TRBJ2-1 TRBD2 TRBV5-4 NA CASSSGLAEYNEQFF TGTGCCAGCAGCTCGGGACTAGCGGAATACAATGAGCAGTTCTTC
13 TRBJ2-7 TRBD1 TRBV25-1 NA CASSVPGGDEQYF TGTGCCAGCAGTGTTCCAGGGGGCGACGAGCAGTACTTC
11 TRBJ2-1 NA TRBV5-4 NA CASTRGNEQFF TGTGCCAGTACGCGGGGAAATGAGCAGTTCTTC
14 TRBJ1-1 NA TRBV19 once CASSSRDLNTEAFF TGTGCCAGTAGTTCCCGGGACCTGAACACTGAAGCTTTCTTT
14 TRBJ1-3 NA TRBV19 NA CASSITISGNTIYF TGTGCCAGTAGTATAACGATCTCTGGAAACACCATATATTTT
15 TRBJ1-4 TRBD1 TRBV30 NA CAWRQPGQTNEKLFF TGTGCCTGGAGACAACCGGGACAGACTAATGAAAAACTGTTTTTT
16 TRBJ2-7 NA TRBV4-2 NA CASSDLNGGNTYEQYF TGTGCCAGCAGCGACCTTAATGGGGGCAACACCTACGAGCAGTACTTC
13 TRBJ2-1 TRBD2 TRBV7-2 NA CASSLNGRYEQFF TGTGCCAGCAGCTTAAACGGGAGGTATGAGCAGTTCTTC
11 TRBJ2-1 NA TRBV7-7 NA CASTHLHEQFF TGTGCTAGCACCCACCTGCATGAGCAGTTCTTC
14 TRBJ1-3 NA TRBV6-1 NA CASSEWGAGNTIYF TGTGCCAGCAGTGAATGGGGGGCTGGAAACACCATATATTTT
17 TRBJ2-7 TRBD1 TRBV7-8 NA CASSSVVTGGHSYEQYF TGTGCCAGCAGCTCCGTTGTTACAGGGGGCCACTCCTACGAGCAGTACTTC
18 TRBJ2-6 TRBD1 TRBV25-1 NA CASRQPGTGGTGANVLTF TGTGCCAGCAGACAACCCGGGACAGGGGGCACTGGGGCCAACGTCCTGACTTTC
15 TRBJ2-7 NA TRBV2 NA CASSEVRRESYEQYF TGTGCCAGCAGTGAAGTTAGGAGGGAGTCCTACGAGCAGTACTTC
18 TRBJ2-1 TRBD2 TRBV19 NA CASSMFGPSGNSYNEQFF TGTGCCAGTAGTATGTTCGGGCCTAGCGGGAACTCCTACAATGAGCAGTTCTTC
14 TRBJ2-1 TRBD2 TRBV7-8 NA CASSLLAGGPGQFF TGTGCCAGCAGCTTACTAGCGGGAGGGCCGGGGCAGTTCTTC
15 TRBJ1-3 NA TRBV21-1 NA CASVLKGGSGNTIYF TGTGCCAGCGTACTCAAGGGGGGTTCTGGAAACACCATATATTTT
11 TRBJ2-5 NA TRBV30 NA CAWSVRETQYF TGTGCCTGGAGTGTTCGGGAGACCCAGTACTTC
17 TRBJ1-5 NA TRBV19 NA CASTPEGTGISNQPQHF TGTGCCAGTACCCCCGAAGGGACGGGGATCAGCAATCAGCCCCAGCATTTT